This TCR beta chain was found in a study of blood T cell repertoires in COVID-19. Study overall: The samples span acute and convalescent COVID-19 from the United States, Italy and Spain. The cDNA or gDNA used as material had been derived from T cells, B-cell-depleted T cells, or PBMCs.

Study processing details: Cell counts per sample came from amplifying reference gene primers. The assay was immunoSEQ multiplex PCR, and TCRdb's table has in-frame clones only and misses some. V, J and clone size derive from that table, while D and trimming were established from the DNA sequence. The table has hundreds of thousands of clones, over 75% seen once. This clone was seen only a few times. CDR3 size: 15 residues. CDR1 is ENHRY, CDR2 SYGVKD, per germline. V dropped 2 bases and J dropped 6; count of bases not matched to a gene: 7. This receptor was identified in a woman aged 45-65 years who had recovered from COVID-19. Sequenced input: peripheral blood. The chain couples TRBV10-3 to TRBJ1-5, with 7 bases lining up with TRBD1. This chain's CDR3 is CAISETRGQTQPQHF. The DNA for the CDR3 is TGTGCCATCAGTGAGACTAGGGGACAGACTCAGCCCCAGCATTTT.